One sample yielded the 25 T cell receptor beta chains listed below, sequenced in a study of low-dose radiotherapy and immunotherapy resistance in tumors. The time point here: before trial treatment. Gene-specific TRAV and TRBV primers were used for first-strand cDNA, covering alpha and beta chains. TCRs were put through approximately 20 PCR cycles of amplification with Phusion. A constant-region primer and the V-primer adapter served as the primer pair. Using its own MiXCR run on the reads, TCRdb lists one record per CDR3 protein. This table holds 55,000 to 70,000 distinct CDR3 sequences, under 30% found once. The specimen was PBMCs, collected before treatment. Receptor source: a male donor with prostate cancer.

This clonotype was observed many times. V and J are TRBV5-4 and TRBJ2-3; D may correspond to TRBD1 or TRBD2 (5 bases each). Germline V gene sequence: CDR1 SGHNT, CDR2 YYREEE (reference sequence). V shed 4 bases and J shed 6 bases, with 18 bases lying between them. CDR3 length: 15 amino acids. The CDR3 sequence: CASSLSLGEKDTQYF. CDR3 in DNA: TGTGCCAGCAGCCTGAGCCTGGGGGAGAAGGATACGCAGTATTTT.

In its sample, this clonotype was seen many times. For the CDR3, the DNA is TGTGCCAGCAGACCCCACGGGGGGGTTGGCACTGAAGCTTTCTTT. Amino acid sequence: CASRPHGGVGTEAFF. This chain connects TRBV28 to TRBJ1-1; a possible D gene is TRBD1 (5 bases). Trimming took 6 bases from V and 4 from J, leaving 18 bases between them. CDR3 size: 15 residues. Germline lookup yields CDR1 MDHEN and CDR2 SYDVKM. The entire variable domain, with the rest obtained from reference TRBV28 and TRBJ1-1, is as follows: DVKVTQSSRYLVKRTGEKVFLECVQDMDHENMFWYRQDPGLGLRLIYFSYDVKMKEKGDIPEGYSVSREKKERFSLILESASTNQTSMYLCASRPHGGVGTEAFFGQGTRLTVV.

The J gene is TRBJ2-7, the V gene TRBV24-1; TRBD1 agrees at 8 bases. The CDR3 is 11 residues long. V lost 11 bases, J lost 5 bases, and 4 bases stayed unmatched. The germline V gene has CDR1 KGHDR and CDR2 SFDVKD. CDR3 in amino acids: CASGQGHEQYF. CDR3 in DNA: TGTGCCAGTGGACAGGGCCACGAGCAGTACTTC.

This clonotype has a handful of counts. Since a much larger clone is just one base distant, this may be a read error. The CDR3 is CASSDGRINEKLFF. The CDR3 region has the DNA TGTGCCAGCAGCGACGGACGGATTAATGAAAAACTGTTTTTT. V usage is TRBV7-6 and J usage is TRBJ1-4; D is uncertain. CDR1 SGHVS and CDR2 FNYEAQ come from the germline V gene. The length of the CDR3 is 14 residues. V was clipped by 5 bases and J by 4 bases, with 11 bases between them.

This clonotype has ten or more counts. This rearrangement joins TRBV7-8 to TRBJ2-7; 10 positions match TRBD2. The germline CDR1 and CDR2 sequences are SGHVS and FQNEAQ. V shed 1 base and J 0 bases; nucleotides not matched to a gene: 3. CDR3 size: 16 residues. The CDR3 region has the DNA TGTGCCAGCAGCTTAGGGTTAGCGGGAGGCTCCTACGAGCAGTACTTC. Translation gives CASSLGLAGGSYEQYF.

This clonotype is labeled as medium-sized. J is TRBJ2-1 and V is TRBV6-2 or TRBV6-3; 13 bases are shared with TRBD2. CDR3 size: 16 residues. V was pared by 5 bases and J by 3 bases, with 4 bases of the junction left unmatched. Germline V gives CDR1 MNHEY, CDR2 SVGEGT. The CDR3 sequence: CASSPRLAGGYNEQFF. The CDR3 DNA is TGTGCCAGCAGTCCCAGACTAGCGGGGGGCTACAATGAGCAGTTCTTC.

This clonotype was detected ten times or more. This chain uses TRBV20-1 with TRBJ1-2, with D hard to call. V lost 0 bases and J 8 bases, leaving 10 bases between the germline ends. This CDR3 has 12 residues. Germline V gives CDR1 DFQATT, CDR2 SNEGSKA (reference sequence). CDR3 in DNA: TGCAGTGCTAGAGATCGATATCCGGGCTACACCTTC. Its protein is CSARDRYPGYTF.

This clonotype was counted at least ten times. The rearrangement uses TRBV6-2 or TRBV6-3 and TRBJ2-3; weak D call: TRBD1 (6 bases). Trimming removed 5 bases at V and 8 bases at J, with 20 bases between. Germline V gives CDR1 MNHEY, CDR2 SVGEGT. The CDR3 extends over 15 amino acids. For the CDR3, the DNA is TGTGCCAGCAGTCCGCCGGCGCAGGGGATGTCTACGCAGTATTTT. As protein: CASSPPAQGMSTQYF.

This clonotype has at least ten counts. The CDR3 DNA reads as TGTGCCAGCAGTTCCTTTGCGTTGAACACCGGGGAGCTGTTTTTT. Translated, it gives CASSSFALNTGELFF. The rearrangement joins TRBV5-4 to TRBJ2-2; D not certain. V shed 5 bases and J shed 1 base, with 12 bases lying between them. Germline-derived CDR1 and CDR2 are SGHNT and YYREEE (reference sequence). The CDR3 spans 15 residues. Full variable domain (outside the CDR3, taken from reference TRBV5-4 and TRBJ2-2): ETGVTQSPTHLIKTRGQQVTLRCSSQSGHNTVSWYQQALGQGPQFIFQYYREEENGRGNFPPRFSGLQFPNYSSELNVNALELDDSALYLCASSSFALNTGELFFGEGSRLTVL.

This clonotype was seen at least ten times. The genes are TRBV3-1 and TRBJ1-5; D might be TRBD1 (5 bases). V lost 2 bases and J lost 7, with 9 bases in between. The germline V gene encodes CDR1 LGHDT and CDR2 YNNKEL (reference sequence). The CDR3 sequence is 13 residues long. DNA of the CDR3: TGTGCCAGCAGCCAACGGGACGCCCAGCCCCAGCATTTT. It specifies CASSQRDAQPQHF.

V and J are TRBV30 and TRBJ1-4; unclear D gene. V was trimmed by 7 bases and J by 7 bases, leaving 16 bases between them. The CDR3 extends over 13 amino acids. Germline V lookup: CDR1 GTSNPN, CDR2 SVGIG (reference sequence). The CDR3 sequence is CASDLSRGEKLFF. The CDR3 region has the DNA TGTGCCTCCGACCTCTCTCGAGGTGAAAAACTGTTTTTT.

At least ten counts were recorded for this clonotype. The chain is built from TRBV12-3 or TRBV12-4 and TRBJ2-7; 11 positions match TRBD2. CDR3 size: 14 residues. The V segment lost 6 bases and the J segment 4 bases; nucleotides outside the gene matches: 5. Here the CDR3 reads CASSPGLAEYEQYF. The CDR3 coding sequence is TGTGCCAGCAGCCCGGGACTAGCGGAGTACGAGCAGTACTTC.

This clonotype has ten or more counts. The V call is TRBV12-3 or TRBV12-4, the J call TRBJ2-3; 9 nucleotides line up with TRBD2. The trim removed 5 bases at V and 3 bases at J, leaving 9 bases unmatched. The CDR3 spans 16 residues. CDR3: CASSKRRGGRTDTQYF. CDR3 bases: TGTGCCAGCAGTAAAAGGCGGGGGGGCCGGACAGATACGCAGTATTTT.

This clonotype showed up many times. The chain carries TRBV20-1 and TRBJ1-2, with 9 bases that match TRBD1. This CDR3 contains 11 residues. V was pared by 4 bases and J by 8 bases, with 2 bases of the junction left unmatched. CDR1 and CDR2 from the germline V gene are DFQATT and SNEGSKA (reference sequence). The CDR3 region is CSATGQGGYTF. Written as DNA, the CDR3 is TGCAGTGCTACGGGACAGGGAGGCTACACCTTC.

This clonotype was picked up many times. The chain is built from TRBV5-1 and TRBJ1-1; 8 positions agree with TRBD1. V lost 2 bases and J lost 1; bases outside the gene matches: 10. This CDR3 region has 17 residues. Germline V lookup: CDR1 SGHRS, CDR2 YFSETQ. The CDR3 DNA reads as TGCGCCAGCAGCTTCTATCTTCGGACAGGGAGGAACACTGAAGCTTTCTTT. This translates into CASSFYLRTGRNTEAFF.

This clonotype was seen at least ten times. The gene calls are TRBV18 and TRBJ1-1; D remains unclear. CDR3 size: 13 residues. CDR1 KGHSH and CDR2 LQKENI come from the germline V gene. V shed 0 bases and J shed 3 bases, with 5 bases lying between them. Here the CDR3 reads CASSPPTDTEAFF. The DNA for the CDR3 is TGTGCCAGCTCACCACCGACGGACACTGAAGCTTTCTTT.

On this clonotype: With only one base between it and a far larger clone, this is likely a read error. The chain links TRBV6-8 to TRBJ1-1, with D possibly being TRBD1 (5 bases). This CDR3 is built from 15 residues. V was pared by 7 bases and J by 4 bases, with 19 bases between. From germline, CDR1 is MNHGY and CDR2 SAAAGT. The CDR3 DNA reads as TGTGCCAGCATGACTGGGGGGGTAGTGGGCACTGAAGCTTTCTTT. Encoded protein: CASMTGGVVGTEAFF.

The V call is TRBV6-6, the J call TRBJ2-1; D may be TRBD2 (5 bases). This CDR3 is 15 amino acids long. Per germline, CDR1 MNHNY and CDR2 SVGAGI (reference sequence). Deletions cut 2 bases from V and 0 bases from J, with 8 bases between. CDR3 DNA: TGTGCCAGCAGTTACGAGCTAGCCTCCTACAATGAGCAGTTCTTC. It specifies CASSYELASYNEQFF.

The rearrangement joins TRBV5-1 to TRBJ1-6, with D possibly TRBD1 on 5 matching bases. The CDR3 covers 15 residues. The ends were cut back, 1 base at V and 5 bases at J, with 10 bases in the middle. CDR1 is SGHRS, CDR2 YFSETQ, per germline. The CDR3 bases are TGCGCCAGCAGCTTGATACAGGACAATAATTCACCCCTCCACTTT. This sequence encodes CASSLIQDNNSPLHF.

This clonotype was recorded many times. The rearrangement uses TRBV30 and TRBJ2-3, with TRBD2 as a possible D gene (6 bases). Germline lookup yields CDR1 GTSNPN and CDR2 SVGIG (reference sequence). This CDR3 contains 12 residues. Between the trimmed V and J ends, which lost 5 bases and 5 bases, there was a span of 11 bases. The CDR3 spells CAWSGGGDTQYF. The CDR3 DNA sequence: TGTGCCTGGTCTGGGGGAGGAGATACGCAGTATTTT.

This clonotype was picked up many times. The chain joins TRBV7-9 to TRBJ2-7, with 10 bases that match TRBD2. CDR3 length: 14 amino acids. The ends lost 5 bases at V and 6 bases at J; junction bases unmatched: 7. Germline assignment: CDR1 SEHNR and CDR2 FQNEAQ (reference sequence). The CDR3 bases are TGTGCCAGCAGCCCAAGCGGGGGGGCCGGCGAGCAGTACTTC. As protein: CASSPSGGAGEQYF.

This clonotype was detected many times. The rearrangement uses TRBV10-1 and TRBJ1-3; TRBD1 might be the D (6 bases). The V end lost 0 bases, the J end lost 0 bases, and 9 bases lay between the germline ends. CDR3 length: 16 residues. The germline V gene encodes CDR1 WNHNN and CDR2 SYGVQD (reference sequence). CDR3 nucleotide sequence: TGCGCCAGCAGTGAGTCGTCGGGGGCCTCTGGAAACACCATATATTTT. This gives the protein CASSESSGASGNTIYF.

The chain links TRBV18 to TRBJ2-1, with 11 positions matching TRBD2. This CDR3 has 19 residues. Germline CDR1 KGHSH, CDR2 LQKENI. The trim removed 3 bases at V and 8 bases at J, leaving 18 bases unmatched. CDR3 nucleotide sequence: TGTGCCAGCTCACCGTCCGGGGGTAGCGGGGGGGCCTCAAGCCATGAGCAGTTCTTC. As protein: CASSPSGGSGGASSHEQFF.

This clonotype was picked up a small number of times. The rearrangement uses TRBV18 and TRBJ1-2; tentative D call: TRBD1 (5 bases). The germline V and J ends were trimmed by 0 bases and 5 bases, with 13 bases remaining between them. This CDR3 is built from 15 residues. In germline, CDR1 is KGHSH, CDR2 LQKENI. The CDR3 DNA reads as TGTGCCAGCTCACCACCGGCAGGGCGTGAATATGGCTACACCTTC. Protein sequence: CASSPPAGREYGYTF.

This clonotype was seen a few times. The rearrangement uses TRBV5-6 and TRBJ2-5, with 9 positions matching TRBD1. Germline CDR1 and CDR2: SGHDT and YYEEEE. The CDR3 is made up of 17 amino acids. J gave up 1 base and V 3 bases, and 10 bases lay outside the gene matches. CDR3: CASSYLLAGQGQETQYF. In DNA form, the CDR3 reads TGTGCCAGCAGCTACTTACTGGCGGGACAGGGCCAAGAGACCCAGTACTTC.